This T cell receptor beta chain was observed in a study of cytomegalovirus exposure and HLA in healthy donors. Study-wide points: In an earlier analysis, most TCR beta V segments were productive about 87% or about 30% of the time. When presence/absence was analysed, sequencing depth was taken to be roughly uniform across donors.

The PCR was carried out with 60 Vbeta primers and 13 Jbeta primers. Profiling relied on immunoSEQ multiplex PCR, and the TCRdb table lists in-frame clones only, not all of them. This table has 150,000 to 200,000 clones, roughly 79% appearing once. Germline loops: CDR1 MNHNY, CDR2 SVGAGI (reference sequence). V shed 0 bases and J shed 10 bases, with 12 bases lying between them. The CDR3 covers 14 residues. On this clone: As yet, its antigen is unknown.

The sequence came from a woman aged 50 to 60 in good health and CMV-seronegative. The chain couples TRBV6-6 to TRBJ2-2, with D tentatively TRBD1 (6 bases). Sample: PBMCs. CDR3 nucleotides: TGTGCCAGCAGTTACTCCGGGGACATTTTGGAGCTGTTTTTT. Encoded protein: CASSYSGDILELFF.